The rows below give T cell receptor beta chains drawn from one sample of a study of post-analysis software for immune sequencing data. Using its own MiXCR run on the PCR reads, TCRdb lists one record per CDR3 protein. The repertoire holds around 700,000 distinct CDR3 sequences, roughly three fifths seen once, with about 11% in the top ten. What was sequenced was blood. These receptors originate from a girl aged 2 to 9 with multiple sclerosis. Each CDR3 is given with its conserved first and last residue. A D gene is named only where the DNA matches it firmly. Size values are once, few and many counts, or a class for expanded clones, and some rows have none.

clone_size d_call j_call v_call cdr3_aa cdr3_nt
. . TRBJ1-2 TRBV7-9 CASSQTPPWQGYTF TGTGCCAGCAGCCAAACCCCACCGTGGCAAGGCTACACCTTC
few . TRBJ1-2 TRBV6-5 CASSTSSGYGYTF TGTGCCAGCAGTACGTCATCGGGCTATGGCTACACCTTC
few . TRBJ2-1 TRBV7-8 CASSREGPYNEQFF TGTGCCAGCAGCCGGGAAGGCCCCTACAATGAGCAGTTCTTC
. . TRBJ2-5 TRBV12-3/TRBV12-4 CASSLWPVQETQYF TGTGCCAGCAGTTTATGGCCAGTCCAAGAGACCCAGTACTTC
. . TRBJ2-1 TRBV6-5 CASSYGRGVWNEQFF TGTGCCAGCAGTTACGGCCGAGGAGTGTGGAATGAGCAGTTCTTC
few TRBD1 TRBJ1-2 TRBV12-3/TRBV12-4 CASSSNRGDYGYTF TGTGCCAGCAGTTCTAACAGGGGAGACTATGGCTACACCTTC
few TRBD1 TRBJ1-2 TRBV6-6 CASSGDRGGKGYTF TGTGCCAGCAGCGGGGACAGGGGAGGGAAGGGCTACACCTTC
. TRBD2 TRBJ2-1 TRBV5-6 CASSHLAGANNEQFF TGTGCCAGCAGCCATCTAGCGGGCGCAAACAATGAGCAGTTCTTC
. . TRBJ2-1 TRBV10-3 CAISEFVGASYNEQFF TGTGCCATCAGTGAGTTTGTGGGCGCCTCCTACAATGAGCAGTTCTTC
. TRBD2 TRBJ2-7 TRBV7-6 CASSSAGTRKPYEQYF TGTGCCAGCAGCTCGGCCGGGACTAGAAAACCCTACGAGCAGTACTTC
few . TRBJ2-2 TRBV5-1 CASSLETAGELFF TGCGCCAGCAGCTTGGAGACTGCCGGGGAGCTGTTTTTT
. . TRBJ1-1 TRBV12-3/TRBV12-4 CASNPDSANTEAFF TGTGCCAGCAACCCGGACAGTGCTAACACTGAAGCTTTCTTT
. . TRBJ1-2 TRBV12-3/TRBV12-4 CAGSLVGRNYGYTF TGTGCCGGCAGTTTAGTCGGGCGCAACTATGGCTACACCTTC
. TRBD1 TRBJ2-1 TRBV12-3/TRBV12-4 CASNPWTGSSYNEQFF TGTGCCAGCAATCCGTGGACAGGGAGCTCCTACAATGAGCAGTTCTTC
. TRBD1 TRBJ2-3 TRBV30 CAWSGQGYTDTQYF TGTGCCTGGAGTGGACAGGGCTACACAGATACGCAGTATTTT
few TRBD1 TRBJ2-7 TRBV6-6 CASAPTGTYEQYF TGTGCCAGCGCCCCGACAGGGACCTACGAGCAGTACTTC